This TCR beta chain stems from a study of neurological immune-mediated disorders. Study-level results: HTLV-1-associated myelopathy led in TCR clonal expansion, while multiple sclerosis ranked lowest, below healthy controls.

The cDNA was synthesized by 5'RACE incorporating 10-nucleotide random UMIs. TCRdb fed the 5' RACE reads into MiXCR, producing one record per CDR3 protein. The table includes tens of thousands of distinct CDR3 sequences, around 10% detected once. It was from 2 million PBMCs stored at -80 C that the unsorted libraries were obtained. CDR1 is LGHNA, CDR2 YSLEER, per germline. The length of the CDR3 is 16 residues. V was clipped by 4 bases and J by 6 bases, with 19 bases between them. This clonotype was counted ten times or more. Its antigen remains unknown. The receptor's source is an older woman in good health. The V gene is TRBV4-3, the J gene TRBJ2-1, with D perhaps TRBD1 (7 bases). Sequencing was done on a sample of PBMCs. The CDR3 protein is CASSPLVGGQTNEQFF. CDR3 coding DNA: TGCGCCAGCAGCCCTCTGGTGGGGGGACAGACCAATGAGCAGTTCTTC.